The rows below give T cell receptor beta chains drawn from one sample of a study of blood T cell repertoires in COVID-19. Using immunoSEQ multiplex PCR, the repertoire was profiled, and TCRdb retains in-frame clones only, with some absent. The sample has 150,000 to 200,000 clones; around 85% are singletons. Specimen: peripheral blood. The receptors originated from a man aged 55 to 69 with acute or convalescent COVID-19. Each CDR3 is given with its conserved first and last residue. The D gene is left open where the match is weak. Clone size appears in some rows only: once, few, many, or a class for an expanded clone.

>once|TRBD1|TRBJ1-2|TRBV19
CASPNPIPGQGADGYTF
TGTGCCAGCCCTAACCCAATACCGGGACAGGGGGCGGATGGCTACACCTTC
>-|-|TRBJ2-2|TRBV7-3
CASSSVHGNTGELFF
TGTGCCAGCAGCTCCGTACATGGGAACACCGGGGAGCTGTTTTTT
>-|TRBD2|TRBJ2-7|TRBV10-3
CAISDQGLAVSYEQYF
TGTGCCATCAGTGATCAGGGACTAGCGGTCTCCTACGAGCAGTACTTC
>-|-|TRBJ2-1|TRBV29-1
CSVLGRPDSYNEQFF
TGCAGCGTCCTGGGGCGCCCGGACTCCTACAATGAGCAGTTCTTC
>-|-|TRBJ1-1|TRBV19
CASSSTGGATEAFF
TGTGCCAGTAGTAGCACAGGAGGGGCCACTGAAGCTTTCTTT
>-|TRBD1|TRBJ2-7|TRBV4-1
CASSQEGPQTGAGYEQYF
TGCGCCAGCAGCCAAGAGGGGCCTCAGACAGGGGCGGGCTACGAGCAGTACTTC
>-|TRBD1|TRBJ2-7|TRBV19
CASSIGPRQGSSYEQYF
TGTGCCAGTAGTATAGGACCCCGACAGGGGAGCTCCTACGAGCAGTACTTC
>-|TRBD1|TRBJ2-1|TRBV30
CAWSRDSINEQFF
TGTGCCTGGTCCCGGGACAGTATCAATGAGCAGTTCTTC
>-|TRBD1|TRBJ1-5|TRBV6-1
CASSEGDRGWGYSNQPQHF
TGTGCCAGCAGTGAAGGAGACAGGGGATGGGGGTATAGCAATCAGCCCCAGCATTTT
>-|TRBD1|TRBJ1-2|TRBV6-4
CASSDSPTGVGGYTF
TGTGCCAGCAGTGACTCGCCCACAGGGGTGGGCGGCTACACCTTC
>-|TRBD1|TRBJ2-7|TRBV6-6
CASSYSDRGNEQYF
TGTGCCAGCAGTTACTCGGACAGGGGAAACGAGCAGTACTTC
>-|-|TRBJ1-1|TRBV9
CASSSSPREGTEAFF
TGTGCCAGCAGCTCGAGTCCCCGGGAGGGGACTGAAGCTTTCTTT
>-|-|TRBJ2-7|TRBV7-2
CASSLALAQYEQYF
TGTGCCAGCAGCTTAGCACTAGCACAATACGAGCAGTACTTC
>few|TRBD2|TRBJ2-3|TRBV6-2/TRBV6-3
CASSYREGPDTQYF
TGTGCCAGCAGTTACCGGGAGGGCCCGGATACGCAGTATTTT
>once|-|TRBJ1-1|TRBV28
CASTRGGVHTEAFF
TGTGCCAGCACCCGGGGAGGGGTTCACACTGAAGCTTTCTTT
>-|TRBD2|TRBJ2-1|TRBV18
CASSPMGLAGGPRNEQFF
TGTGCCAGCTCACCCATGGGACTAGCGGGAGGGCCTAGGAATGAGCAGTTCTTC
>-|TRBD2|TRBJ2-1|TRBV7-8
CASSLRLAGREQFF
TGTGCCAGCAGCTTAAGACTAGCGGGACGTGAGCAGTTCTTC
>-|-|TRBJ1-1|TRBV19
CASTGAGAAEAFF
TGTGCCAGTACTGGGGCAGGGGCGGCTGAAGCTTTCTTT
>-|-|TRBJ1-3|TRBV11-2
CASSLGSSGNTIYF
TGTGCCAGCAGCTTAGGGAGCTCTGGAAACACCATATATTTT
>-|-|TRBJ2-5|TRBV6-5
CASRRTQGRLETQYF
TGTGCCAGCAGAAGGACCCAGGGTCGGCTGGAGACCCAGTACTTC
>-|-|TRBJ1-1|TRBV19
CASSEMYTEAFF
TGTGCCAGTAGTGAGATGTACACTGAAGCTTTCTTT
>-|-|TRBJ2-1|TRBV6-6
CATYTGSYNEQFF
TGTGCCACCTACACAGGCTCCTACAATGAGCAGTTCTTC
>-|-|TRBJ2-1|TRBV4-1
CASAGGNEQFF
TGCGCCAGTGCAGGGGGGAATGAGCAGTTCTTC
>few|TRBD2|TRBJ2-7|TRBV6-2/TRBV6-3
CASSYKREMYEQYF
TGTGCCAGCAGTTACAAGCGGGAGATGTACGAGCAGTACTTC
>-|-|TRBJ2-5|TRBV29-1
CSVQVGGTIETQYF
TGCAGCGTTCAAGTCGGCGGGACGATAGAGACCCAGTACTTC
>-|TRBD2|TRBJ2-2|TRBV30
CAWSGLAGVAAAGELFF
TGTGCCTGGAGTGGACTAGCGGGAGTCGCGGCCGCCGGGGAGCTGTTTTTT
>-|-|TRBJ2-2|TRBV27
CASSPGLNTGELFF
TGTGCCAGCAGTCCGGGACTGAACACCGGGGAGCTGTTTTTT
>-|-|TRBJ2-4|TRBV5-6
CASSLLPGIRNIQYF
TGTGCCAGCAGCTTACTCCCCGGTATAAGAAACATTCAGTACTTC
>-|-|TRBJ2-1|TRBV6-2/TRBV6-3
CASSLHSGNSYNEQFF
TGTGCCAGCAGCCTGCACTCGGGTAACTCCTACAATGAGCAGTTCTTC
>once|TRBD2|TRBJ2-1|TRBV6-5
CASRPGLAYNEQFF
TGTGCCAGCAGGCCGGGACTAGCGTACAATGAGCAGTTCTTC
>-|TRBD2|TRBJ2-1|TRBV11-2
CASSSTSGSYNEQFF
TGTGCCAGCAGCTCGACTAGCGGGTCGTACAATGAGCAGTTCTTC
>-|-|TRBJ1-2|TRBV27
CASSLSTDPYGYTF
TGTGCCAGCAGTTTATCGACAGACCCCTATGGCTACACCTTC
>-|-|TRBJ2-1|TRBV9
CASSGTGSSYNEQFF
TGTGCCAGCAGCGGTACAGGGAGCTCCTACAATGAGCAGTTCTTC
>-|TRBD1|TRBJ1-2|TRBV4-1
CASSQSRQGLNYGYTF
TGCGCCAGCAGCCAAAGCCGACAGGGGCTTAACTATGGCTACACCTTC
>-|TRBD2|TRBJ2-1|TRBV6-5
CASMSSGGLGSFF
TGTGCCAGCATGTCTAGCGGGGGCCTCGGTTCGTTCTTC
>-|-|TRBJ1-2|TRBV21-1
CASSKMGQGNYGYTF
TGTGCCAGCAGCAAGATGGGACAGGGGAACTATGGCTACACCTTC
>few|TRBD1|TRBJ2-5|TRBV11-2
CASSPGQGPGETQYF
TGTGCCAGCAGCCCGGGACAGGGTCCCGGCGAGACCCAGTACTTC
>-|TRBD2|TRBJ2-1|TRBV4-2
CASSQVSSSGNEQFF
TGTGCCAGCAGCCAAGTTTCCTCTAGCGGCAATGAGCAGTTCTTC
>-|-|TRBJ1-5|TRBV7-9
CATSDGGQPQHF
TGTGCCACCTCGGACGGGGGACAGCCCCAGCATTTT
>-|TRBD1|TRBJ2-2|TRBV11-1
CASRIDRGQRAGELFF
TGTGCCAGCAGGATAGACAGGGGGCAAAGGGCCGGGGAGCTGTTTTTT
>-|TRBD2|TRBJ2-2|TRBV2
CASSDRIAGTGELFF
TGTGCCAGCAGTGACCGAATAGCGGGGACCGGGGAGCTGTTTTTT
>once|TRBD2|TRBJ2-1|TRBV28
CASSLIQWTSGEQFF
TGTGCCAGCAGCCTCATCCAGTGGACTAGCGGCGAGCAGTTCTTC
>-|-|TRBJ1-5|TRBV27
CASRNQGIYQPQHF
TGTGCCAGCAGGAACCAGGGGATTTATCAGCCCCAGCATTTT
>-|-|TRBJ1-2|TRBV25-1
CASRADSYGYTF
TGTGCCAGCAGGGCCGACAGCTATGGCTACACCTTC
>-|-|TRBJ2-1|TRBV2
CASSETSKQFF
TGTGCCAGCAGTGAAACTAGTAAGCAGTTCTTC
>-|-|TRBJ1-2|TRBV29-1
CSVAFSGGYGYTF
TGCAGCGTTGCCTTCTCCGGGGGCTATGGCTACACCTTC
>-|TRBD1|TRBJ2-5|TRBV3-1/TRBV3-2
CASSHPGQGQETQYF
TGTGCCAGCAGCCACCCGGGACAGGGACAAGAGACCCAGTACTTC
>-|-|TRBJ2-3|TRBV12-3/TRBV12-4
CASSLAGDTQYF
TGTGCCAGCAGTTTAGCGGGCGATACGCAGTATTTT
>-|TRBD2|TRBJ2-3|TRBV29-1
CSVEGLAVSTDTQYF
TGCAGCGTTGAAGGACTAGCGGTTAGCACAGATACGCAGTATTTT